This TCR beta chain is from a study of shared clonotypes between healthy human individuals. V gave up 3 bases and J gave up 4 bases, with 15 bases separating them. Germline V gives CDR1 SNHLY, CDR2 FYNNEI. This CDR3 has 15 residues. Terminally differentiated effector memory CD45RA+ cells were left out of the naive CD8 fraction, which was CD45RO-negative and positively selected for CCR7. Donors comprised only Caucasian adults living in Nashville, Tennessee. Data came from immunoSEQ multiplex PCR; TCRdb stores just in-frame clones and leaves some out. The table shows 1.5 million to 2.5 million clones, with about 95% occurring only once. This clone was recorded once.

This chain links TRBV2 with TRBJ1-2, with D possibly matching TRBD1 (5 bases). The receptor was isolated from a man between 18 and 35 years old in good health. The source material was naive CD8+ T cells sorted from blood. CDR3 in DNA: TGTGCCAGCAGTGAGCCAGGTTCAGGGCGCTATGGCTACACCTTC. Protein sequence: CASSEPGSGRYGYTF.